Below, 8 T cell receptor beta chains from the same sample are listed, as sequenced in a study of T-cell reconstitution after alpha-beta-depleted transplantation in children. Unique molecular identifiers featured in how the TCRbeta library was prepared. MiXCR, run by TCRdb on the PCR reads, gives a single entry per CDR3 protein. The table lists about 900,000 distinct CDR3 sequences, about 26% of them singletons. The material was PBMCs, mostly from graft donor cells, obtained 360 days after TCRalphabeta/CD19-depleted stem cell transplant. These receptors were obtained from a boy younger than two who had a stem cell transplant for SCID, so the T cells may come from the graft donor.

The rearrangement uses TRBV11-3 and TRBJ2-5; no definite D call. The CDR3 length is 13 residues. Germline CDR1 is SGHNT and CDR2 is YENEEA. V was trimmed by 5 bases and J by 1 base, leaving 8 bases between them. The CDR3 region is CASSGFGQETQYF. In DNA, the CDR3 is TGTGCCAGCAGCGGGTTTGGCCAAGAGACCCAGTACTTC.

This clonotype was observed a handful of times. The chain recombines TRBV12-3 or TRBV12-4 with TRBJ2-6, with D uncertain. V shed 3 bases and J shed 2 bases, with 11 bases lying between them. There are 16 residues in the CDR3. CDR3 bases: TGTGCCAGCAGTTTGTATCCGGTCGCTGGGGCCAACGTCCTGACTTTC. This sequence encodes CASSLYPVAGANVLTF.

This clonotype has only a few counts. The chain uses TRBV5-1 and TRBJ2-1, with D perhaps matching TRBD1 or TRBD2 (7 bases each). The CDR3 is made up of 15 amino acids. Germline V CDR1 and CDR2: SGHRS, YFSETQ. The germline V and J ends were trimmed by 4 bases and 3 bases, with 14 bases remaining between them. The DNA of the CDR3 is TGCGCCAGCAGCCCAGCGGGACAGCTCTACAATGAGCAGTTCTTC. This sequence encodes CASSPAGQLYNEQFF.

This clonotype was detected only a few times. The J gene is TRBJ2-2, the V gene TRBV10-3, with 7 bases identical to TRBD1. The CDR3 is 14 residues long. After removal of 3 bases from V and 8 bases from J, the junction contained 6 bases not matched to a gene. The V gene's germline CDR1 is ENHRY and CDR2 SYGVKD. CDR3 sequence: CAISEDRDSGELFF. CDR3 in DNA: TGTGCCATCAGTGAAGACAGGGATAGTGGGGAGCTGTTTTTT.

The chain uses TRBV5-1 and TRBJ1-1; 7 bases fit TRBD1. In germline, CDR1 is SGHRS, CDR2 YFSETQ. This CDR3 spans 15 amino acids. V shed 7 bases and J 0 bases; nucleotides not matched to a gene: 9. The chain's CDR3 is CASRHRDSLNTEAFF. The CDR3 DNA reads TGCGCCAGCCGCCACAGGGACAGCTTGAACACTGAAGCTTTCTTT.

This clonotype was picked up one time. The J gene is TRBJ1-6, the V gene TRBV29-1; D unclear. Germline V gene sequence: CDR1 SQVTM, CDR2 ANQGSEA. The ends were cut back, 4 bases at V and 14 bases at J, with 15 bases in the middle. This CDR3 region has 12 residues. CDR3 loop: CSVVEDGGTLHF. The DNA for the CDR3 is TGCAGCGTTGTGGAGGACGGTGGGACCCTCCACTTT.

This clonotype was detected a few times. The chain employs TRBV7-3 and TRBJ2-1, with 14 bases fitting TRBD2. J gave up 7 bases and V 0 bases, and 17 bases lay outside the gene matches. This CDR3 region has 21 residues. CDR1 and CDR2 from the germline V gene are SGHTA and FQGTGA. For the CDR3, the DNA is TGTGCCAGCAGCTTAACGGCGGGGACTAGCGGGGGACCCCTTCCGCAGAATGAGCAGTTCTTC. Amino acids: CASSLTAGTSGGPLPQNEQFF.

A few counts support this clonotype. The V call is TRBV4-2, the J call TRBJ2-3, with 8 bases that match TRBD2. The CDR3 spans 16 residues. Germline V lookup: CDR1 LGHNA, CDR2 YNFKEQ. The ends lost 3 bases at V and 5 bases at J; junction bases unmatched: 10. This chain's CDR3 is CASSHETGGPGDTQYF. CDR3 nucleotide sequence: TGTGCCAGCAGCCACGAGACGGGGGGGCCGGGAGATACGCAGTATTTT.